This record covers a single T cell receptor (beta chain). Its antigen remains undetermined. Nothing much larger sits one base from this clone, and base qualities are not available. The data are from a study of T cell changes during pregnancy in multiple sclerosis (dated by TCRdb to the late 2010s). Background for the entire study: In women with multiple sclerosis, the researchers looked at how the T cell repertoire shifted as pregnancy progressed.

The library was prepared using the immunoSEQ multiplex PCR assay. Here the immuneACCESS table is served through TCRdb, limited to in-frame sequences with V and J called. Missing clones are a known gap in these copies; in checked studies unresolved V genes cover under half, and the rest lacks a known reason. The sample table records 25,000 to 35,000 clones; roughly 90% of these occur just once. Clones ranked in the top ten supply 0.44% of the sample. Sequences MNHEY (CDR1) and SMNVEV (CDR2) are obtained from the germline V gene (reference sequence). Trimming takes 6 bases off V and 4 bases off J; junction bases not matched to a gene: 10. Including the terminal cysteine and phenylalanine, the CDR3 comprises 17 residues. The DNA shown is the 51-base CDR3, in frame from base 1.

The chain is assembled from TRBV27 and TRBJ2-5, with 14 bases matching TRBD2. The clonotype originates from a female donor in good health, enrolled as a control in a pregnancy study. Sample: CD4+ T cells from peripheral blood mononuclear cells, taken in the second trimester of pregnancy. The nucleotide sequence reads TGTGCCAGCAGCCTCCTCGGGACTAGCGGGGGCTTAGAGACCCAGTACTTC. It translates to CASSLLGTSGGLETQYF.